The next 2 T cell receptor beta chains were all read from a single sample in a study of cytomegalovirus exposure and HLA in healthy donors. PCR involved 60 Vbeta and 13 Jbeta primers. Here immunoSEQ multiplex PCR was the method, and the copy in TCRdb shows in-frame clones only, minus some. This sample has 120,000 or so clones; about 80% occur once, and the top ten carry about 5%. Sequencing used PBMCs. These receptors were obtained from a man in his fifties or sixties in good health and CMV-seropositive.

The chain carries TRBV30 and TRBJ1-2; D is undetermined. CDR1 and CDR2 from the germline V gene are GTSNPN and SVGIG (reference sequence). Trimming removed 0 bases from V and 6 bases from J, with 8 bases in between. This CDR3 comprises 12 residues. CDR3 nucleotide sequence: TGTGCCTGGAGTGTTCGAGTTAATGGCTACACCTTC. Translating it yields CAWSVRVNGYTF. The whole variable domain, filled in from reference TRBV30 and TRBJ1-2, reads SQTIHQWPATLVQPVGSPLSLECTVEGTSNPNLYWYRQAAGRGLQLLFYSVGIGQISSEVPQNLSASRPQDRQFILSSKKLLLSDSGFYLCAWSVRVNGYTFGSGTRLTVV.

The rearrangement joins TRBV9 to TRBJ1-3, with 8 positions matching TRBD1. Germline V gives CDR1 SGDLS, CDR2 YYNGEE. V shed 3 bases and J 3 bases; nucleotides not matched to a gene: 8. The CDR3 has 16 amino acids. CDR3 bases: TGTGCCAGCAGCGAGTTCGGACAGGGTGGTGGAAACACCATATATTTT. Translating it yields CASSEFGQGGGNTIYF. Filled out from reference TRBV9 and TRBJ1-3, the complete variable domain reads DSGVTQTPKHLITATGQRVTLRCSPRSGDLSVYWYQQSLDQGLQFLIQYYNGEERAKGNILERFSAQQFPDLHSELNLSSLELGDSALYFCASSEFGQGGGNTIYFGEGSWLTVV.